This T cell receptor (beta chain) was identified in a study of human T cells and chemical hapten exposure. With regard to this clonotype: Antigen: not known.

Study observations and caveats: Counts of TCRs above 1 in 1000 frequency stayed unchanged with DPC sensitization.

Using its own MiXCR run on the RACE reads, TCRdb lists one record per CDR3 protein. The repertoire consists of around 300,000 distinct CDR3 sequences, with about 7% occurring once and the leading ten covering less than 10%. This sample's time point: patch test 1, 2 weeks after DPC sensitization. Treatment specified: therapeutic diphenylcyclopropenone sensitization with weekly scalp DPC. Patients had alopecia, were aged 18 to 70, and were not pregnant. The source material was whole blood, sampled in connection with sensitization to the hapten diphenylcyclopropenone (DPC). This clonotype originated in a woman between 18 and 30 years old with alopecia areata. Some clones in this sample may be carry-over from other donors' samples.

Written as DNA, the CDR3 is TGTGCCAGCAGTTTAGGAGACTTGGGCTACACCTTC. It is translated as CASSLGDLGYTF. The chain uses TRBV12-3 or TRBV12-4 and TRBJ1-2, with D uncertain. The CDR3 has 12 amino acids. With 1 base removed from V and 8 bases from J, the gap between germline ends came to 8 bases.